The 16 T cell receptor beta chains reported below all come from one sample, sequenced in a study of neoadjuvant anti-PD-1 for oral cavity cancer (TCRdb year 2021). The sample's time point label, decoded: before neoadjuvant nivolumab. The library was prepared using the immunoSEQ multiplex PCR assay. Not all clones reach the TCRdb copy of this immuneACCESS table, which keeps in-frame sequences only. Checked studies attribute under half of the gap to unresolved V genes and leave the rest unexplained. This sample holds more than 12,000 clones; roughly 74% were observed only once. The ten largest clones represent 2.9% of the sample. The sample was PBMCs, taken before nivolumab (anti-PD-1) treatment. The receptors stem from a person aged 40 to 85 with oral cavity squamous cell carcinoma.

This clone was seen only once. The chain is built from TRBV2 and TRBJ2-3; D possibly corresponds to TRBD2 (6 bases). V lost 4 bases, J lost 6 bases, and 14 bases lay in between. The germline V gene has CDR1 SNHLY and CDR2 FYNNEI. This CDR3 has 14 amino acids. CDR3 DNA sequence: TGTGCCAGCAGTGGGCCCACTCTAGCGGATACGCAGTATTTT. It specifies CASSGPTLADTQYF.

The rearrangement links TRBV30 to TRBJ1-4; weak D call: TRBD1 (5 bases). The germline gives CDR1 GTSNPN, CDR2 SVGIG (reference sequence). The CDR3 has 13 residues. Trimming stripped 3 bases from V and 11 bases from J, with 16 bases between. The CDR3 nucleotides read TGTGCCTGGAGCATAAAAGGGGCGGTGAAACTGTTTTTT. Translation: CAWSIKGAVKLFF.

The V call is TRBV11-2, the J call TRBJ1-1; TRBD1 agrees at 7 bases. Trimming cost V 4 bases and J 2 bases; bases outside gene matches: 7. The CDR3 runs to 15 residues. Germline CDR1 SGHAT, CDR2 FQNNGV. The CDR3 region is CASSSNRGENTEAFF. The CDR3 DNA reads TGTGCCAGCAGCTCGAACAGGGGCGAAAACACTGAAGCTTTCTTT.

This clone was seen a few times. Here the CDR3 reads CASSAGRGNTEAFF. In nucleotides, the CDR3 is TGTGCCAGCAGCGCCGGTCGCGGGAACACTGAAGCTTTCTTT. This chain joins TRBV7-9 and TRBJ1-1; D gene unclear. Germline values: CDR1 SEHNR, CDR2 FQNEAQ (reference sequence). The CDR3 loop spans 14 amino acids. V was cut by 5 bases and J by 1 base, with 11 bases left in between.

The gene calls are TRBV19 and TRBJ1-2, with D unresolved. The CDR3 sequence is 17 residues long. The V gene's germline CDR1 is LNHDA and CDR2 SQIVND (reference sequence). V gave up 5 bases and J gave up 3 bases, with 22 bases separating them. The chain's CDR3 is CASSPRRLILGYYGYTF. The CDR3 coding sequence is TGTGCCAGTAGTCCCCGAAGACTCATCCTTGGGTACTATGGCTACACCTTC.

In nucleotides, the CDR3 is TGCGCCAGCAGCTTATTGGGGACAGGGGAAGAAAAACTGTTTTTT. This gives the protein CASSLLGTGEEKLFF. This chain uses TRBV5-1 with TRBJ1-4; 10 positions agree with TRBD1. J lost 8 bases, V lost 2 bases, and 6 bases had no gene match. The CDR3 covers 15 residues. Germline V gene sequence: CDR1 SGHRS, CDR2 YFSETQ.

The chain couples TRBV10-2 to TRBJ1-1, with D hard to call. The ends were cut back, 5 bases at V and 0 bases at J, with 4 bases in the middle. CDR3 length: 12 residues. Germline V gene data show CDR1 as WSHSY and CDR2 as SAAADI. CDR3 coding DNA: TGCGCCAGCAGTACTCTGAACACTGAAGCTTTCTTT. Its translation is CASSTLNTEAFF.

CDR3 DNA: TGTGCCAGCAGCCACGAACCCTTTCCCGGAAGGGATACGCAGTATTTT. Translation gives CASSHEPFPGRDTQYF. The chain uses TRBV14 and TRBJ2-3; no clear D gene. V was clipped by 3 bases and J by 6 bases, with 19 bases between them. Germline V gives CDR1 SGHDN, CDR2 FVKESK. This CDR3 contains 16 residues.

V and J are TRBV7-6 and TRBJ2-3, with D maybe TRBD2 (6 bases). The CDR3 has 17 amino acids. Trimming shortened V by 1 base and J by 0 bases, and 14 bases separated the two germline ends. Germline CDR1 is SGHVS and CDR2 is FNYEAQ. The CDR3 region has the DNA TGTGCCAGCAGCTTAGTCCTTTTGCGGGATAGCACAGATACGCAGTATTTT. This codes for CASSLVLLRDSTDTQYF.

The chain joins TRBV13 to TRBJ2-3; D might be TRBD2 (5 bases). CDR1 and CDR2 (germline): PRHDT, FYEKMQ (reference sequence). The CDR3 consists of 15 residues. Trimming took 7 bases from V and 0 from J, leaving 14 bases between them. The DNA for the CDR3 is TGTGCCAGCATCACTAGATGGGCAAGCACAGATACGCAGTATTTT. It yields the protein CASITRWASTDTQYF.

V and J are TRBV7-3 and TRBJ1-1, with 9 nucleotides matching TRBD1. The CDR3 is 14 amino acids. V dropped 5 bases and J dropped 4; count of bases not matched to a gene: 5. Per the germline V gene, CDR1 is SGHTA and CDR2 is FQGTGA. The CDR3 DNA sequence: TGTGCCAGCAGCCGGGGACAGGGCTCCACTGAAGCTTTCTTT. Translation: CASSRGQGSTEAFF.

There are a few counts of this clone. The V call is TRBV18, the J call TRBJ2-1; the D is unclear. CDR1 is KGHSH, CDR2 LQKENI, per germline. This CDR3 has 15 residues. Trimming removed 3 bases from V and 4 bases from J, with 13 bases in between. CDR3 loop: CASSPDRLVYNEQFF. In DNA form, the CDR3 reads TGTGCCAGCTCACCGGACCGATTGGTTTACAATGAGCAGTTCTTC.

This chain uses TRBV7-6 with TRBJ2-5; maybe TRBD2 (6 bases). Germline lookup yields CDR1 SGHVS and CDR2 FNYEAQ. This CDR3 comprises 13 residues. V was shortened by 5 bases and J by 7 bases, with 14 bases between the two germline ends. The CDR3 sequence: CASSPRTEGTQYF. For the CDR3, the DNA is TGTGCCAGCAGCCCTAGGACGGAGGGGACCCAGTACTTC.

The CDR3, as DNA: TGTGCCTGGACTCCACAGGGGACTAGCGGTCAGAAGCAGTTCTTC. Its translation is CAWTPQGTSGQKQFF. This chain joins TRBV30 and TRBJ2-1; TRBD2 agrees at 11 bases. This CDR3 is 15 amino acids long. With 4 bases clipped from V and 11 bases from J, the junction kept 13 bases outside the gene matches. CDR1 GTSNPN and CDR2 SVGIG come from the germline V gene (reference sequence).

The rearrangement uses TRBV5-1 and TRBJ2-7; the D gene is possibly TRBD1 (5 bases). Trimming stripped 4 bases from V and 0 bases from J, with 14 bases between. CDR3 length: 15 amino acids. In germline, CDR1 is SGHRS, CDR2 YFSETQ. CDR3 in DNA: TGCGCCAGCAGCCCCGACAGTTTAAGCTCCTACGAGCAGTACTTC. Amino acids: CASSPDSLSSYEQYF.

This clone was seen just once. The gene calls are TRBV5-1 and TRBJ2-1; 9 bases line up with TRBD2. Germline CDR1 is SGHRS and CDR2 is YFSETQ. J gave up 5 bases and V 4 bases, and 10 bases lay outside the gene matches. CDR3 length: 16 residues. The CDR3 sequence is CASSPSSGTSNNEQFF. The CDR3 DNA sequence: TGCGCCAGCAGCCCTAGTTCCGGGACTAGCAACAATGAGCAGTTCTTC.